The rows below give T cell receptor beta chains drawn from one sample of a study of cytotoxic CD8 clonotypes in ibrutinib-treated CLL. The method was immunoSEQ multiplex PCR; TCRdb's version includes in-frame clones alone and lacks a portion of them. This sample carries some 84,000 clones, 85% to 90% of them seen once, and the ten largest clones take about 5.6%. Specimen: PBMCs, collected before ibrutinib treatment. These receptors all come from a human donor with chronic lymphocytic leukemia. Each CDR3 is given with its conserved first and last residue. Each record gives: CDR3 DNA, CDR3 protein, V gene, clone size, D gene, J gene. D genes are given only for firm matches. For some rows the clone size is stated as once, few or many, or as a class when expanded; others skip it.

cdr3_nt: TGTGCCAGCAGCTTTCGGAACACTGAAGCTTTCTTT; cdr3_aa: CASSFRNTEAFF; v_call: TRBV5-6; clone_size: once; d_call: -; j_call: TRBJ1-1
cdr3_nt: TGCGCCAGCAGCTTGACGAGACAGGGTACGAATGAGCAGTTCTTC; cdr3_aa: CASSLTRQGTNEQFF; v_call: TRBV5-1; clone_size: once; d_call: TRBD1; j_call: TRBJ2-1
cdr3_nt: TGTGCCAGCTACCGCGGATCATACAATGAGCAGTTCTTC; cdr3_aa: CASYRGSYNEQFF; v_call: TRBV7-8; clone_size: -; d_call: -; j_call: TRBJ2-1
cdr3_nt: TGTGCCAGCAGCACCTACGGGGGGGTAGGGCTGTCGAACACTGAAGCTTTCTTT; cdr3_aa: CASSTYGGVGLSNTEAFF; v_call: TRBV14; clone_size: -; d_call: -; j_call: TRBJ1-1
cdr3_nt: TGTGCCAGCAGCTTTGGCCCTAGCGTGTCGGATACGCAGTATTTT; cdr3_aa: CASSFGPSVSDTQYF; v_call: TRBV11-2; clone_size: -; d_call: -; j_call: TRBJ2-3
cdr3_nt: TGTGCCAGCAGCTTGGGACGAGGGACGGACAATCAGCCCCAGCATTTT; cdr3_aa: CASSLGRGTDNQPQHF; v_call: TRBV5-8; clone_size: -; d_call: -; j_call: TRBJ1-5
cdr3_nt: TGTGCTAGTGGCCCCGACAGGAGGACTTCCAATAGCAATCAGCCCCAGCATTTT; cdr3_aa: CASGPDRRTSNSNQPQHF; v_call: TRBV12-5; clone_size: -; d_call: -; j_call: TRBJ1-5
cdr3_nt: TGTGCCAGCAGCTTAGACGGCGATATGAACACTGAAGCTTTCTTT; cdr3_aa: CASSLDGDMNTEAFF; v_call: TRBV7-9; clone_size: once; d_call: -; j_call: TRBJ1-1
cdr3_nt: TGTGCCAGCAGCTTGGAGCATCGGAGCACAGATACGCAGTATTTT; cdr3_aa: CASSLEHRSTDTQYF; v_call: TRBV5-8; clone_size: -; d_call: -; j_call: TRBJ2-3
cdr3_nt: TGTGCCAGCAGCGCCGGACAATCAGAGACCCAGTACTTC; cdr3_aa: CASSAGQSETQYF; v_call: TRBV9; clone_size: -; d_call: -; j_call: TRBJ2-5
cdr3_nt: TGTGCCAGCAGCGCCGGACAGGGGGGTAATCAGCCCCAGCATTTT; cdr3_aa: CASSAGQGGNQPQHF; v_call: TRBV5-4; clone_size: -; d_call: TRBD1; j_call: TRBJ1-5
cdr3_nt: TGTGCCAGCAGTCCGACAGGGGACCAGAAAAACTACGAGCAGTACTTC; cdr3_aa: CASSPTGDQKNYEQYF; v_call: TRBV6-6; clone_size: -; d_call: TRBD1; j_call: TRBJ2-7
cdr3_nt: TGTGCCAGCAGCTTGGATGGGGGGCGTATGTGGGAGCAGTACTTC; cdr3_aa: CASSLDGGRMWEQYF; v_call: TRBV5-6; clone_size: -; d_call: -; j_call: TRBJ2-7
cdr3_nt: TGTGCCACCAGCAGAAGAGGAGACAGCTACGAGCAGTACTTC; cdr3_aa: CATSRRGDSYEQYF; v_call: TRBV15; clone_size: -; d_call: -; j_call: TRBJ2-7
cdr3_nt: TGTGCCAGCTTCAGCGGGGGGCACAACTATGGCTACACCTTC; cdr3_aa: CASFSGGHNYGYTF; v_call: TRBV25-1; clone_size: -; d_call: -; j_call: TRBJ1-2
cdr3_nt: TGTGCCAGCAGCTTAGTGGGTAGCGGGGTATCCTACAATGAGCAGTTCTTC; cdr3_aa: CASSLVGSGVSYNEQFF; v_call: TRBV7-2; clone_size: -; d_call: TRBD2; j_call: TRBJ2-1
cdr3_nt: TGTGCCAGCAGCCACCTCGCCGGGACTAGCGCAGGAGAGACCCAGTACTTC; cdr3_aa: CASSHLAGTSAGETQYF; v_call: TRBV7-6; clone_size: -; d_call: TRBD2; j_call: TRBJ2-5
cdr3_nt: TGTGCCTGGAGTGACGGTTCTAACTATGGCTACACCTTC; cdr3_aa: CAWSDGSNYGYTF; v_call: TRBV30; clone_size: -; d_call: -; j_call: TRBJ1-2
cdr3_nt: TGTGCCAGCAGCGGGGGGACTAGCGGGAGCTACGAGCAGTACTTC; cdr3_aa: CASSGGTSGSYEQYF; v_call: TRBV9; clone_size: -; d_call: TRBD2; j_call: TRBJ2-7
cdr3_nt: TGTGCCAGCAGCCAAGTGCATGTTGACGAGCAGTACTTC; cdr3_aa: CASSQVHVDEQYF; v_call: TRBV14; clone_size: -; d_call: -; j_call: TRBJ2-7
cdr3_nt: TGCAGCACCTTGACGGGAGCGGGAGGGCCTCAAGATACGCAGTATTTT; cdr3_aa: CSTLTGAGGPQDTQYF; v_call: TRBV29-1; clone_size: once; d_call: TRBD2; j_call: TRBJ2-3
cdr3_nt: TGTGCCAGCAGCTTGCGGGGGACGGCCACCTACGAGCAGTACTTC; cdr3_aa: CASSLRGTATYEQYF; v_call: TRBV5-4; clone_size: -; d_call: -; j_call: TRBJ2-7
cdr3_nt: TGCGCCAGCAGCTTGGGAAGGGGCAGGGCGACGGCAACTAATGAAAAACTGTTTTTT; cdr3_aa: CASSLGRGRATATNEKLFF; v_call: TRBV5-1; clone_size: -; d_call: -; j_call: TRBJ1-4
cdr3_nt: TGTGCCAGCAGAAGAGAACAGGGGCTATCCTACAATGAGCAGTTCTTC; cdr3_aa: CASRREQGLSYNEQFF; v_call: TRBV28; clone_size: -; d_call: TRBD1; j_call: TRBJ2-1
cdr3_nt: TGTGCCAGCAGTTTTGAGGTGGTCAGGGGTAGTGGCTACACCTTC; cdr3_aa: CASSFEVVRGSGYTF; v_call: TRBV28; clone_size: once; d_call: -; j_call: TRBJ1-2
cdr3_nt: TGTGCCAGCAGCCCGCAGGTACAGGCGTACCACGAGCAGTACTTC; cdr3_aa: CASSPQVQAYHEQYF; v_call: TRBV7-2; clone_size: many; d_call: -; j_call: TRBJ2-7